This T cell receptor (beta chain) was documented in a study of cytomegalovirus exposure and HLA in healthy donors. Study as a whole: It was reported in a later analysis that the same platform had been used for the 120 or so validation repertoires as for the 550 to 750 first-cohort repertoires. Study outcomes and limitations: Among TCR beta chains, those listed as cytomegalovirus-associated numbered about 160. The classifier reportedly diagnosed cytomegalovirus status with high sensitivity and specificity. It was found in a later analysis that first-cohort TCR clusters tended to co-occur in the 130 or so validation repertoires.

This clone was found once. Its antigen remains unknown. Germline lookup yields CDR1 SGHVS and CDR2 FNYEAQ. Trimming left V 1 base short and J 2 bases short, with 8 bases between. The CDR3 is 15 residues long. Method: immunoSEQ multiplex PCR; TCRdb's copy keeps in-frame clones and lacks some. The data contain about 250,000 clones, over 75% of them singletons. The sequence came from a man between 18 and 35 years old in good health and CMV-seropositive. The gene calls are TRBV7-6 and TRBJ2-2, with D possibly being TRBD1 (5 bases). Sequenced input: PBMCs. The CDR3 coding sequence is TGTGCCAGCAGCTTAGGGACACTCAACACCGGGGAGCTGTTTTTT. It yields the protein CASSLGTLNTGELFF.